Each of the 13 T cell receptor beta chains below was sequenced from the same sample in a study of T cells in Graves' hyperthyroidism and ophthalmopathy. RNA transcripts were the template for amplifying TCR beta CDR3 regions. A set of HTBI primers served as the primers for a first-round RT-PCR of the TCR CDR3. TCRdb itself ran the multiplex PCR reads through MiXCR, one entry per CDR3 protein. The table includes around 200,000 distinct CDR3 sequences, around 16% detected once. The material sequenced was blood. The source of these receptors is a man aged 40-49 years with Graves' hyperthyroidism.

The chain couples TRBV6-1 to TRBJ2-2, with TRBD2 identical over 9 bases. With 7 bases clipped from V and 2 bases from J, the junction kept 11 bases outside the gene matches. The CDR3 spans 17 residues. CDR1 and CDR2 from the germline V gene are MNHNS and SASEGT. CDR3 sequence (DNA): TGTGCCAGCACCCCGGGACTAGCCAAACTAAACACCGGGGAGCTGTTTTTT. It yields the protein CASTPGLAKLNTGELFF.

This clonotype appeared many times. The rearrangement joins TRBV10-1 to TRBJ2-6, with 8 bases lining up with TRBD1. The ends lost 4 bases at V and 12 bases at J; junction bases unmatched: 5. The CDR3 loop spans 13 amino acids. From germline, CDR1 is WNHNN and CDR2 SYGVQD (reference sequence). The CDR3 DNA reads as TGCGCCAGCAGTGGGGCGGACAGGGCCGTCCTGACTTTC. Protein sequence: CASSGADRAVLTF.

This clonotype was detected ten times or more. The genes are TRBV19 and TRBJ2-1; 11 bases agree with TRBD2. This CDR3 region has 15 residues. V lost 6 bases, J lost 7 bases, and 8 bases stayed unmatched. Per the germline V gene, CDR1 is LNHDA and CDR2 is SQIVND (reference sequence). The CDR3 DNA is TGTGCCAGTAGCCCACTAGCGGGGGCGACAAATGAGCAGTTCTTC. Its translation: CASSPLAGATNEQFF.

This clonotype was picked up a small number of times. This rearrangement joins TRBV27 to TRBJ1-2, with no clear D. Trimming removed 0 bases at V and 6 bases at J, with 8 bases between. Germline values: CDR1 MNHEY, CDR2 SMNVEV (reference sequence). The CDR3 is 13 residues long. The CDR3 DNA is TGTGCCAGCAGTTTATCTGGTTATGATGGCTACACCTTC. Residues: CASSLSGYDGYTF.

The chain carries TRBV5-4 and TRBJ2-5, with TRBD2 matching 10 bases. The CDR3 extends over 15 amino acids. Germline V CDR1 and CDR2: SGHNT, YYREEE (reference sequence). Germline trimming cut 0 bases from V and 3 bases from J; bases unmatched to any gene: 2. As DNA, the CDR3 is TGTGCCAGCAGCTTGGGGGGGACTAGCGAAGAGACCCAGTACTTC. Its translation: CASSLGGTSEETQYF.

This CDR3 is CASSSGGGFTDTQYF. The CDR3 DNA reads TGTGCCAGCAGCTCGGGGGGGGGCTTCACAGATACGCAGTATTTT. This rearrangement joins TRBV2 to TRBJ2-3; 8 bases match TRBD2. J was trimmed by 2 bases and V by 6 bases; bases with no gene match: 7. Germline CDR1 reads SNHLY; CDR2 reads FYNNEI. The CDR3 totals 15 residues.

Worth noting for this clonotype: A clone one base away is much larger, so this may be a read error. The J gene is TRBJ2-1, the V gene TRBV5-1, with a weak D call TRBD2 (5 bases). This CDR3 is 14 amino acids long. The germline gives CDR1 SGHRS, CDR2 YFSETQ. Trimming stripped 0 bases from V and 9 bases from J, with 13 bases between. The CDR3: CASSLDPSRSEQFF. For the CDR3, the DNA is TGCGCCAGCAGCTTGGATCCTAGCCGGAGTGAGCAGTTCTTC.

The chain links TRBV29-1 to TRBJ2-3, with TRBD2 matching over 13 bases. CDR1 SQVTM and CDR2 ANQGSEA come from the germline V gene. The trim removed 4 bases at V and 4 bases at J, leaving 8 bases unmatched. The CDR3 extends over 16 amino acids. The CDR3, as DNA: TGCAGCGTTGTCGGACTAGCGGGGGACCGGCCAGATACGCAGTATTTT. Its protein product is CSVVGLAGDRPDTQYF.

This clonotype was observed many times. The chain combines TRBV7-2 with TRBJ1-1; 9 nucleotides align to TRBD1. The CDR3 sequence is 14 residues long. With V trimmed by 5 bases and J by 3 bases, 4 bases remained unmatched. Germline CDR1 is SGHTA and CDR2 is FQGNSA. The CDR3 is CASSTRTGDTEAFF. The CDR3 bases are TGTGCCAGCAGCACTCGGACAGGGGACACTGAAGCTTTCTTT.

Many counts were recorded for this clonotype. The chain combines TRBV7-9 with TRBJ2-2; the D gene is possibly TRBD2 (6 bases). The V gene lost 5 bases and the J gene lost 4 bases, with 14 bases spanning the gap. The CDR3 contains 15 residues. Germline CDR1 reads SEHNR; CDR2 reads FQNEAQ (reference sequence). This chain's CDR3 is CASSAWGVVTGELFF. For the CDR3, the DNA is TGTGCCAGCAGCGCCTGGGGGGTCGTCACCGGGGAGCTGTTTTTT. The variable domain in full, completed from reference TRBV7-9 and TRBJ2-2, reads DTGVSQNPRHKITKRGQNVTFRCDPISEHNRLYWYRQTLGQGPEFLTYFQNEAQLEKSRLLSDRFSAERPKGSFSTLEIQRTEQGDSAMYLCASSAWGVVTGELFFGEGSRLTVL.

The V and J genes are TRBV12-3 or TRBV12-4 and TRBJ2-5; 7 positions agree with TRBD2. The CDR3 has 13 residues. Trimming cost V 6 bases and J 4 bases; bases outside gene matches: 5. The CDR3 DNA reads TGTGCCAGCAGCAAAGGACTAGGAGAGACCCAGTACTTC. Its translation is CASSKGLGETQYF.

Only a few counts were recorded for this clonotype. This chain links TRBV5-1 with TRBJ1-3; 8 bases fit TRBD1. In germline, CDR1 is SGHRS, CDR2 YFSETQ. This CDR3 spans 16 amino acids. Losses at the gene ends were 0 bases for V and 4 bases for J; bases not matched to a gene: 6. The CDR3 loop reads CASSLEPTGEGNTIYF. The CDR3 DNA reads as TGCGCCAGCAGCTTGGAGCCGACAGGGGAGGGAAACACCATATATTTT.

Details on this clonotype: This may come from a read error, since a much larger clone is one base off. The CDR3, as DNA: TGTGCCAGCAGCCAGGGGGGGACAGGAATTGGTGAGACCCAGCACTTC. Its protein product is CASSQGGTGIGETQHF. The chain uses TRBV12-3 or TRBV12-4 and TRBJ2-5; the D gene is possibly TRBD1 (8 bases). This CDR3 is 16 amino acids long.